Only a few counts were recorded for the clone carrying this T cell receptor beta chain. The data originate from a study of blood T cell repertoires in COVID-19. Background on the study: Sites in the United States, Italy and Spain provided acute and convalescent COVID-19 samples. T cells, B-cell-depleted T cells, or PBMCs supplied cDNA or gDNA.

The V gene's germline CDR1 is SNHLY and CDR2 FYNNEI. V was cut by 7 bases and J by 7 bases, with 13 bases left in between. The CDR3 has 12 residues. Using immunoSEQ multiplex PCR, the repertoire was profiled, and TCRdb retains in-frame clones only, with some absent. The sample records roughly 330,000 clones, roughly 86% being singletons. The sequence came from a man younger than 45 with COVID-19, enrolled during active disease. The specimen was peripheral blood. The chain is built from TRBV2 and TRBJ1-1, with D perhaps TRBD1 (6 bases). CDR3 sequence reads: CASIRLGGEAFF. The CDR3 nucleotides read TGTGCCAGCATCCGGCTAGGGGGTGAAGCTTTCTTT.